These 21 T cell receptor beta chains were sequenced from one sample in a study of lymphopenia after photon versus proton radiotherapy. The repertoire was sequenced with immunoSEQ multiplex PCR; TCRdb's copy has only in-frame clones and lacks some. Of fewer than 25,000 clones listed, 92% are singletons. The starting material was peripheral blood, obtained from a patient treated with proton-based radiotherapy. These receptors were obtained from a woman in her 70s with pancreatic cancer. Some clones in this sample may be carry-over from other donors' samples.

The chain recombines TRBV5-6 with TRBJ2-7; no definite D call. The CDR3 is 14 amino acids. Germline V gene data show CDR1 as SGHDT and CDR2 as YYEEEE. Trimming cost V 2 bases and J 4 bases, with 13 bases left between them. CDR3 sequence reads: CASSFQAAPYEQYF. CDR3 bases: TGTGCCAGCAGCTTCCAGGCTGCGCCTTACGAGCAGTACTTC. Together with reference TRBV5-6 and TRBJ2-7, the CDR3 gives the full variable domain: DAGVTQSPTHLIKTRGQQVTLRCSPKSGHDTVSWYQQALGQGPQFIFQYYEEEERQRGNFPDRFSGHQFPNYSSELNVNALLLGDSALYLCASSFQAAPYEQYFGPGTRLTVT.

The rearrangement uses TRBV9 and TRBJ2-5; 7 bases are a match to TRBD2. The CDR3 spans 15 residues. V shed 8 bases and J 2 bases; nucleotides not matched to a gene: 12. In germline, CDR1 is SGDLS, CDR2 YYNGEE. The chain's CDR3 is CASAGDLIFQETQYF. The DNA for the CDR3 is TGTGCCAGTGCGGGGGACCTCATCTTTCAAGAGACCCAGTACTTC.

The chain uses TRBV7-2 and TRBJ2-2; maybe TRBD2 (5 bases). The CDR3 covers 16 residues. The germline V gene has CDR1 SGHTA and CDR2 FQGNSA. Trimming pared 3 bases from V and 4 bases from J, leaving 15 bases between. This CDR3 reads CASSLNRLGSTGELFF. CDR3 DNA sequence: TGTGCCAGCAGCTTGAATCGATTAGGGAGCACCGGGGAGCTGTTTTTT. Supplemented by reference TRBV7-2 and TRBJ2-2, the full variable domain reads GAGVSQSPSNKVTEKGKDVELRCDPISGHTALYWYRQSLGQGLEFLIYFQGNSAPDKSGLPSDRFSAERTGGSVSTLTIQRTQQEDSAVYLCASSLNRLGSTGELFFGEGSRLTVL.

This clone came up once. V usage is TRBV2 and J usage is TRBJ2-1; no firm D call. CDR3 length: 15 residues. Germline CDR1 and CDR2: SNHLY and FYNNEI. Between the trimmed V and J ends, which lost 6 bases and 2 bases, there was a span of 14 bases. The CDR3 protein is CASRRLAGTYNEQFF. The DNA of the CDR3 is TGTGCCAGCAGACGTTTGGCAGGTACCTACAATGAGCAGTTCTTC. Using reference TRBV2 and TRBJ2-1 for the parts outside the CDR3, the full variable domain is EPEVTQTPSHQVTQMGQEVILRCVPISNHLYFYWYRQILGQKVEFLVSFYNNEISEKSEIFDDQFSVERPDGSNFTLKIRSTKLEDSAMYFCASRRLAGTYNEQFFGPGTRLTVL.

The chain has TRBV29-1 and TRBJ2-1; D assignment may be TRBD1 or TRBD2 (6 bases each). The CDR3 runs to 13 residues. Germline lookup yields CDR1 SQVTM and CDR2 ANQGSEA. The CDR3 nucleotides read TGCACCTGCGGGACACCGGGTCTCGATGAGCAGTTCTTC. This codes for CTCGTPGLDEQFF.

The rearrangement joins TRBV5-4 to TRBJ2-7, with 7 bases lining up with TRBD1. Germline values: CDR1 SGHNT, CDR2 YYREEE (reference sequence). V shed 3 bases, J shed 1 base, and the junction held 10 bases outside the gene matches. The CDR3 consists of 16 residues. Here the CDR3 DNA reads TGTGCCAGCAGCTCGGGACAGACGGGATTATCCTACGAGCAGTACTTC. It specifies CASSSGQTGLSYEQYF.

The J gene is TRBJ1-1, the V gene TRBV15, with no clear D. The CDR3 is 14 residues long. Germline-derived CDR1 and CDR2 are LNHNV and YYDKDF (reference sequence). V was trimmed by 8 bases and J by 6 bases, leaving 19 bases between them. The chain's CDR3 is CATGPDSPFAEAFF. The CDR3 nucleotides read TGTGCCACCGGCCCCGATTCCCCGTTCGCTGAAGCTTTCTTT.

CDR3 in DNA: TGTGCCAGCAAGATACGAGGAGGCGCCACTGAAGCTTTCTTT. Translation gives CASKIRGGATEAFF. The V gene is TRBV6-4, the J gene TRBJ1-1; D not resolved. Trimming took 7 bases from V and 4 from J, leaving 16 bases between them. This CDR3 region has 14 residues. Germline V gene sequence: CDR1 MRHNA, CDR2 SNTAGT.

The J gene is TRBJ1-2, the V gene TRBV27, with D perhaps matching TRBD1 (6 bases). CDR3 length: 13 residues. The V and J ends lost 3 bases and 7 bases respectively, with 12 bases between them. The germline gives CDR1 MNHEY, CDR2 SMNVEV (reference sequence). CDR3 bases: TGTGCCAGCAGTTTCAGGGGCTTAGGTGGCTACACCTTC. Translated: CASSFRGLGGYTF.

The V call is TRBV4-1, the J call TRBJ2-1, with no clear D. CDR1 and CDR2 from the germline V gene are MGHRA and YSYEKL. V was trimmed by 0 bases and J by 2 bases, leaving 11 bases between them. This CDR3 has 16 amino acids. CDR3 sequence: CASSQDRLAAYNEQFF. CDR3 bases: TGCGCCAGCAGCCAAGATAGGCTGGCGGCCTACAATGAGCAGTTCTTC.

The V gene is TRBV7-2, the J gene TRBJ1-3; TRBD1 matches 8 bases. The J segment lost 2 bases and the V segment lost 5 bases, leaving 8 bases of the junction unmatched. The CDR3 is 16 residues long. The germline CDR1 and CDR2 sequences are SGHTA and FQGNSA. The CDR3 DNA follows: TGTGCCAGCAGCGCAGACAGGGGAAGTACTGGAAACACCATATATTTT. Protein product: CASSADRGSTGNTIYF.

The CDR3 reads CASRPTSGGTYNEQFF. The CDR3 nucleotides read TGTGCCAGCAGACCCACTAGCGGGGGAACCTACAATGAGCAGTTCTTC. The V call is TRBV7-9, the J call TRBJ2-1, with 11 bases matching TRBD2. CDR3 length: 16 residues. Germline CDR1 reads SEHNR; CDR2 reads FQNEAQ (reference sequence). V was pared by 6 bases and J by 2 bases, with 6 bases of the junction left unmatched. Supplemented by reference TRBV7-9 and TRBJ2-1, the full variable domain reads DTGVSQNPRHKITKRGQNVTFRCDPISEHNRLYWYRQTLGQGPEFLTYFQNEAQLEKSRLLSDRFSAERPKGSFSTLEIQRTEQGDSAMYLCASRPTSGGTYNEQFFGPGTRLTVL.

V and J are TRBV6-1 and TRBJ2-7; 13 nucleotides match TRBD2. With V trimmed by 4 bases and J by 12 bases, 9 bases remained unmatched. The CDR3 has 14 residues. In germline, CDR1 is MNHNS, CDR2 SASEGT. The CDR3 DNA reads as TGTGCCAGCAGTGCCGAGACTAGCGGGAGGCGAGGGTACTTC. Amino acid sequence: CASSAETSGRRGYF.

DNA for the CDR3: TGTGCCAGCAGTGTGGGACAGAACTACGAGCAGTACTTC. Protein product: CASSVGQNYEQYF. The genes are TRBV6-1 and TRBJ2-7; 7 nucleotides agree with TRBD1. Trimming removed 4 bases from V and 3 bases from J; junction bases left unmatched: 3. CDR1 and CDR2 from the germline V gene are MNHNS and SASEGT. The CDR3 has 13 amino acids.

This chain uses TRBV6-6 with TRBJ1-5; TRBD1 matches 9 bases. CDR1 and CDR2 (germline): MNHNY, SVGAGI (reference sequence). The CDR3 length is 14 residues. Unmatched junction bases numbered 5, after V lost 6 bases and J lost 5 bases. DNA of the CDR3: TGTGCCAGCAGACTTGGACAGGGGTATCAGCCCCAGCATTTT. It codes for CASRLGQGYQPQHF.

The chain uses TRBV18 and TRBJ2-3; 8 positions agree with TRBD2. The CDR3 covers 14 residues. V was clipped by 7 bases and J by 4 bases; unmatched bases: 7. The germline V gene has CDR1 KGHSH and CDR2 LQKENI. Here the CDR3 DNA reads TGTGCCAGCTGCAAAGCGGGAGAGCCAGATACGCAGTATTTT. Translation gives CASCKAGEPDTQYF.

This clone was detected once. The genes are TRBV6-1 and TRBJ2-7; 7 positions agree with TRBD1. This CDR3 contains 15 residues. After removal of 3 bases from V and 3 bases from J, the junction contained 8 bases not matched to a gene. The germline gives CDR1 MNHNS, CDR2 SASEGT. CDR3 protein: CASSDDLAGGYEQYF. CDR3 nucleotides: TGTGCCAGCAGTGACGACTTAGCAGGGGGCTACGAGCAGTACTTC.

The V gene is TRBV2, the J gene TRBJ2-1; 15 positions match TRBD2. V lost 4 bases to trimming and J lost 7 bases; unmatched junction nucleotides: 5. The CDR3 covers 16 residues. CDR1 is SNHLY, CDR2 FYNNEI, per germline. CDR3 nucleotides: TGTGCCAGCAGTGCTGGACTAGCGGGAGGGTTGAATGAGCAGTTCTTC. Amino acid sequence: CASSAGLAGGLNEQFF.

This clone has just one count. The V gene is TRBV25-1, the J gene TRBJ2-2, with unresolved D. CDR1 and CDR2 (germline): MGHDK, SYGVNS. Trimming cost V 3 bases and J 2 bases, with 10 bases left between them. The CDR3 sequence is 15 residues long. The CDR3 reads CASSDRIHNTGELFF. The CDR3 bases are TGTGCCAGCAGTGACCGGATCCACAACACCGGGGAGCTGTTTTTT.

The rearrangement links TRBV7-9 to TRBJ2-7; maybe TRBD1 (5 bases). Trimming shortened V by 4 bases and J by 6 bases, and 7 bases separated the two germline ends. Germline values: CDR1 SEHNR, CDR2 FQNEAQ (reference sequence). This CDR3 contains 11 residues. CDR3 amino acids: CASSSGLEQYF. The CDR3 DNA is TGTGCCAGCAGCTCAGGGCTCGAGCAGTACTTC. The full variable domain, with the rest looked up from reference TRBV7-9 and TRBJ2-7, is DTGVSQNPRHKITKRGQNVTFRCDPISEHNRLYWYRQTLGQGPEFLTYFQNEAQLEKSRLLSDRFSAERPKGSFSTLEIQRTEQGDSAMYLCASSSGLEQYFGPGTRLTVT.

This chain links TRBV28 with TRBJ1-2, with TRBD1 identical over 9 bases. Trimming cost V 2 bases and J 6 bases; bases outside gene matches: 13. Germline-derived CDR1 and CDR2 are MDHEN and SYDVKM. The CDR3 is made up of 17 amino acids. CDR3 in DNA: TGTGCCAGCAGTTTACGGGCGACAGGGGGAATCAGGGATGGCTACACCTTC. Its protein product is CASSLRATGGIRDGYTF.